A selection of T cell receptor beta chains follows, all from one sample in a study of cytomegalovirus exposure and HLA in healthy donors. Method: immunoSEQ multiplex PCR; TCRdb's copy keeps in-frame clones and lacks some. The profile shows some 130,000 clones, 75% to 85% of them singletons. The sequenced material came from PBMCs. These receptors were taken from a woman in her fifties or sixties in good health and CMV-seropositive. CDR3s include the opening cysteine and the closing phenylalanine or tryptophan. D genes are given only for firm matches. Size tells how often a clone was seen (once, few, many) or the class of an expanded clone, and some rows leave it out.

TRBJ1-4,TRBD1,TRBV2,12,-,TGTGCCAGCAGTGGACAGGGTGTAAAACTGTTTTTT,CASSGQGVKLFF
TRBJ2-7,-,TRBV7-9,16,-,TGTGCCAGCGGCAAGCTGGCGGGGAGAGGGGACTACGAGCAGTACTTC,CASGKLAGRGDYEQYF
TRBJ1-6,-,TRBV5-5,15,-,TGTGCCAGCAGCTCCAGGGAATCCTATAATTCACCCCTCCACTTT,CASSSRESYNSPLHF
TRBJ2-3,-,TRBV11-2,15,-,TGTGCCAGCAGCCCCGCGAGCCCTAGCACAGATACGCAGTATTTT,CASSPASPSTDTQYF
TRBJ1-3,-,TRBV9,15,-,TGTGCCAGCAGCGTAGCCCTGGGAGCTGGAAACACCATATATTTT,CASSVALGAGNTIYF
TRBJ2-7,-,TRBV5-1,16,-,TGCGCCAGCAGCTCCGGACTAAGGACGGCGGGCTACGAGCAGTACTTC,CASSSGLRTAGYEQYF
TRBJ1-1,-,TRBV5-1,13,-,TGCGCCAGCAGCTTGAGCGGGGGAACTGAAGCTTTCTTT,CASSLSGGTEAFF
TRBJ1-6,-,TRBV5-1,16,-,TGCGCCAGCAGCTTATTGACGGGAGGCGATAATTCACCCCTCCACTTT,CASSLLTGGDNSPLHF
TRBJ2-6,-,TRBV7-2,15,-,TGTGCCAGCAGCTTAGCCGGCTCTGGGGCCAACGTCCTGACTTTC,CASSLAGSGANVLTF
TRBJ2-2,TRBD2,TRBV2,16,-,TGTGCCAGCAGTGTGAATAGCGGGAAAAATTCCGGGGAGCTGTTTTTT,CASSVNSGKNSGELFF
TRBJ2-1,TRBD2,TRBV14,15,-,TGTGCCAGCAGCCATAGGACTAGCGGGATCTATGAGCAGTTCTTC,CASSHRTSGIYEQFF
TRBJ1-5,TRBD1,TRBV27,15,once,TGTGCCAGCAGTCCAGGGGGCCGGGGCAATCAGCCCCAGCATTTT,CASSPGGRGNQPQHF
TRBJ2-2,-,TRBV11-2,14,-,TGTGCCAGCAGCTTAATAGTTCTCGCCGGGGAGCTGTTTTTT,CASSLIVLAGELFF
TRBJ2-3,-,TRBV11-2,12,-,TGTGCCAGCAGCTTAGCGTTAGATACGCAGTATTTT,CASSLALDTQYF
TRBJ1-1,TRBD1,TRBV5-1,17,few,TGCGCCAGCAGCTTGGGACAGGGGAAGGGTTTCAACACTGAAGCTTTCTTT,CASSLGQGKGFNTEAFF
TRBJ2-3,TRBD1,TRBV6-5,13,few,TGTGCCAGCAGCCCAGGACAGGGCGGTACGCAGTATTTT,CASSPGQGGTQYF
TRBJ2-1,-,TRBV7-9,15,-,TGTGCCAGCAGCCACCCCGGGAGTGTGAATGTGGAGCAGTTCTTC,CASSHPGSVNVEQFF
TRBJ2-7,-,TRBV7-9,15,once,TGTGCCAGCAGCTTAGTCCTTTCTACCGCCTACGAGCAGTACTTC,CASSLVLSTAYEQYF
TRBJ2-2,TRBD2,TRBV5-4,16,-,TGTGCCAGCAGATTTTTTAGCGGGAGTAACACCGGGGAGCTGTTTTTT,CASRFFSGSNTGELFF
TRBJ2-1,TRBD1,TRBV9,15,once,TGTGCCAGCAGCGCCCGGGACAGGCCTTACAATGAGCAGTTCTTC,CASSARDRPYNEQFF
TRBJ1-5,-,TRBV28,15,once,TGTGCCAGCAGGCTCCGGGGGGGAGGAAATCAGCCCCAGCATTTT,CASRLRGGGNQPQHF
TRBJ1-2,-,TRBV4-3,15,-,TGCGCCAGCAGCCAATCACAGGGCGGGCTCTATGGCTACACCTTC,CASSQSQGGLYGYTF
TRBJ1-5,-,TRBV12-5,14,-,TGTGCTAGTGACAAGGACAGACTCAATCAGCCCCAGCATTTT,CASDKDRLNQPQHF
TRBJ2-7,TRBD1,TRBV5-1,18,few,TGCGCCAGCAGCTTGGCCGTGGTAGGGACAGATTTTTCCTACGAGCAGTACTTC,CASSLAVVGTDFSYEQYF
TRBJ2-7,-,TRBV6-4,15,-,TGTGCCAGCGTTTTCCGGGAGCCGGGTTTAAACGAGCAGTACTTC,CASVFREPGLNEQYF
TRBJ1-6,-,TRBV10-3,16,-,TGTGCCATCAGTGAAGTTAGGAGCTCCTATAATTCACCCCTCCACTTT,CAISEVRSSYNSPLHF
TRBJ1-2,-,TRBV2,13,-,TGTGCCAGCCGCGGAGGGTGGGGTTATGGCTACACCTTC,CASRGGWGYGYTF
TRBJ1-1,TRBD1,TRBV19,14,-,TGTGCCAGTAGTATGACAGGGTTGAACACTGAAGCTTTCTTT,CASSMTGLNTEAFF
TRBJ2-7,-,TRBV6-5,12,-,TGTGCCAGCAGCCCGAGGGGGTACGAGCAGTACTTC,CASSPRGYEQYF
TRBJ1-6,-,TRBV25-1,13,-,TGTGCCAGCGGTTTGGCGGGGAATTCACCCCTCCACTTT,CASGLAGNSPLHF
TRBJ2-3,-,TRBV12-5,18,-,TGTGCTAGTGGTTTGGTAGGAGACCTTCGCAGAGGCACAGATACGCAGTATTTT,CASGLVGDLRRGTDTQYF